This TCR beta chain was found in a study of memory CD4+ T cells and cytomegalovirus serostatus. Overall study: Healthy Belgian adult donors included nine or ten CMV-positive and more than 20 CMV-negative people. Study findings and constraints: Suggested: most of the CMV-linked TCR signature lies in CD4+ memory cells. Of under 200 reported CMV TCRbeta sequences, roughly 70 were found in memory CD4+ repertoires.

Single viable CD3+CD4+CD8-CD45RO+ cells were sorted as the memory CD4+ T cells. Donors' CMV status reflects serum IgG against pp150, pp28, p38, p52. Clones were sequenced by immunoSEQ multiplex PCR, and TCRdb holds only the in-frame ones, with some missing. The sample gives 45,000 to 70,000 clones, 82% of which show up once; 0.5% is in the top ten. Comment on this clone: Antigen: not known.

The CDR3 runs to 17 residues. The V gene's germline CDR1 is SGHRS and CDR2 YFSETQ. The ends lost 4 bases at V and 3 bases at J; junction bases unmatched: 10. The chain employs TRBV5-1 and TRBJ2-5; TRBD1 agrees at 12 bases. The sequenced material came from memory CD4+ T cells from blood. The sequence came from an adult in good health and CMV-seronegative. Some clones in this sample may be carry-over from other donors' samples. This CDR3 reads CASSRGRGQGAKETQYF. CDR3 sequence (DNA): TGCGCCAGCAGCCGCGGCCGGGGACAGGGGGCCAAAGAGACCCAGTACTTC.